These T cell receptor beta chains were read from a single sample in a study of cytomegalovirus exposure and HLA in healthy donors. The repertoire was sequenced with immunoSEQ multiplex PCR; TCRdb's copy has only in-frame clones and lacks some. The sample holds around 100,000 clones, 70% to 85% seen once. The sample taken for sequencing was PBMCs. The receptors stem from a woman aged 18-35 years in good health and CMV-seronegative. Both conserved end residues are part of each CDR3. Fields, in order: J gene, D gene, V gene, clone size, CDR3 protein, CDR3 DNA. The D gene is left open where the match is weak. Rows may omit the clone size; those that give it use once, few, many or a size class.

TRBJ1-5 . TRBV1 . CTSSQRGGPGPKYQPQHF TGCACCAGCAGCCAAAGGGGGGGTCCGGGACCAAAGTATCAGCCCCAGCATTTT
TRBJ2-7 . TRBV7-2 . CASSRRVSQRPEQYF TGTGCCAGCAGCCGCAGGGTCTCCCAACGACCTGAGCAGTACTTC
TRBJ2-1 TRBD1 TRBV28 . CATQGQYNNEQFF TGTGCCACCCAGGGACAGTATAACAATGAGCAGTTCTTC
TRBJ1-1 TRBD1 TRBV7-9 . CSSSRQGNGNTEAFF TGTTCCAGCAGTCGACAGGGTAACGGGAACACTGAAGCTTTCTTT
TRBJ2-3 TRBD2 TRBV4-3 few CASSQVTAGGTTSTDTQYF TGCGCCAGCAGCCAAGTCACGGCGGGGGGTACTACTAGCACAGATACGCAGTATTTT
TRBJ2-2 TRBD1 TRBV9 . CASSAGQGDTGELFF TGTGCCAGCAGCGCCGGACAGGGGGACACCGGGGAGCTGTTTTTT
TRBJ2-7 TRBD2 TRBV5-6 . CASSLTSGFYEQYF TGTGCCAGCAGCTTGACTAGCGGATTTTACGAGCAGTACTTC
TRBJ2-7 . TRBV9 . CASSEEGGRDEQYF TGTGCCAGCAGCGAAGAAGGGGGTAGGGACGAGCAGTACTTC
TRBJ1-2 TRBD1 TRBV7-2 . CASRIDQGGYGYTF TGTGCCAGCAGAATAGATCAGGGGGGCTATGGCTACACCTTC
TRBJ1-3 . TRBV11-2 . CASSLGRYLDPSSGNTIYF TGTGCCAGCAGCTTAGGGCGGTATCTCGACCCGAGCTCTGGAAACACCATATATTTT
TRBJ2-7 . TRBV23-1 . CASSQRDSYEQYF TGCGCCAGCAGTCAACGGGACTCCTACGAGCAGTACTTC
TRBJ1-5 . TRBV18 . CASSPRLLYNQPQHF TGTGCCAGCTCACCAAGACTCCTATACAATCAGCCCCAGCATTTT
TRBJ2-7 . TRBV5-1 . CASSWTARLVGVEQYF TGCGCCAGCAGCTGGACAGCCCGGCTGGTTGGGGTCGAGCAGTACTTC
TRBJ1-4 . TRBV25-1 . CASSELRGSNEKLFF TGTGCCAGCAGTGAATTACGGGGAAGTAATGAAAAACTGTTTTTT
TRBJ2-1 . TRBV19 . CASSRQASSYNEQFF TGTGCCAGTAGTAGGCAGGCGAGCTCCTACAATGAGCAGTTCTTC
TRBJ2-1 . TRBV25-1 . CASSETDPEQFF TGTGCCAGCAGTGAGACTGACCCTGAGCAGTTCTTC
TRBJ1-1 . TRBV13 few CASKRVVDTEAFF TGTGCCAGCAAAAGAGTGGTGGACACTGAAGCTTTCTTT
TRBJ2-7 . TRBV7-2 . CASSSLGASYEQYF TGTGCCAGCAGCTCGCTAGGGGCGTCCTACGAGCAGTACTTC
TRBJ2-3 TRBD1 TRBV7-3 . CASSWDRGTDTQYF TGTGCCAGCAGCTGGGACAGGGGCACAGATACGCAGTATTTT
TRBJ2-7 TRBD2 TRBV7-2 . CASSLGRPPDSGRRGEQYF TGTGCCAGCAGCTTAGGGCGCCCGCCGGATAGCGGGAGGCGGGGGGAGCAGTACTTC
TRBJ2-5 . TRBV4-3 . CASSQDPTATGETQYF TGCGCCAGCAGCCAAGATCCGACCGCAACGGGGGAGACCCAGTACTTC
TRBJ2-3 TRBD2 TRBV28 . CASNWGGSDTQYF TGTGCCAGCAACTGGGGGGGGTCAGATACGCAGTATTTT
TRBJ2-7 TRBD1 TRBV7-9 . CASSLDPGQESYEQYF TGTGCCAGCAGCTTAGACCCAGGACAGGAATCCTACGAGCAGTACTTC
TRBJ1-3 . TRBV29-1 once CSALGGSAGNTIYF TGCAGCGCCTTAGGGGGATCGGCTGGAAACACCATATATTTT
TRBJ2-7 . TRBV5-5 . CASSLLGGIGYEQYF TGTGCCAGCAGCTTATTAGGAGGGATCGGCTACGAGCAGTACTTC
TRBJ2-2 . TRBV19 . CASSAISAGTGELFF TGTGCCAGTAGTGCGATCTCAGCGGGCACCGGGGAGCTGTTTTTT
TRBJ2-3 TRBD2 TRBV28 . CASLPVASGGATDTQYF TGTGCCAGCTTACCTGTGGCTAGCGGGGGGGCGACGGATACGCAGTATTTT
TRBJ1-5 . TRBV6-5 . CASSETPKPQHF TGTGCCAGCAGTGAAACACCAAAGCCCCAGCATTTT
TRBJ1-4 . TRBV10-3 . CASRDSTTNEKLFF TGTGCCTCTCGAGACTCGACAACTAATGAAAAACTGTTTTTT
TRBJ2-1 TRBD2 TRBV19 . CASSIDLLAGAYNEQFF TGTGCCAGTAGTATAGATCTGCTAGCGGGGGCCTACAATGAGCAGTTCTTC
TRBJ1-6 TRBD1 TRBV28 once CASSSTGTGNSPLHF TGTGCCAGCAGCTCCACCGGGACAGGGAATTCACCCCTCCACTTT
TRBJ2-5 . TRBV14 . CASSPAGETQYF TGTGCCAGCAGTCCGGCGGGAGAGACCCAGTACTTC
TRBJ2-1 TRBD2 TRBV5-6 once CASSLGLAGVSNEQFF TGTGCCAGCAGCTTGGGACTAGCGGGGGTTAGCAATGAGCAGTTCTTC
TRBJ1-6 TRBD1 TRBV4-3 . CASSQDAGTGGSPLHF TGCGCCAGCAGCCAAGATGCCGGGACAGGGGGTTCACCCCTCCACTTT
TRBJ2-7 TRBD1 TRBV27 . CASSLRTGEYEQYF TGTGCCAGCAGTTTAAGGACAGGGGAATACGAGCAGTACTTC
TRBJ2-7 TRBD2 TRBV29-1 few CSVGGLAGVPYF TGCAGCGTTGGTGGACTAGCGGGAGTTCCGTACTTC
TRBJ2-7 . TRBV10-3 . CAISDRGELTYEQYF TGTGCCATCAGTGATAGGGGCGAACTAACCTACGAGCAGTACTTC
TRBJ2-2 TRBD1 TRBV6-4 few CASSDRDRAGGELFF TGTGCCAGCAGTGACAGGGACAGGGCGGGCGGGGAGCTGTTTTTT
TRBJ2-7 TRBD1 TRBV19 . CASSSRDSYEQYF TGTGCCAGTAGTAGCCGGGACAGCTACGAGCAGTACTTC
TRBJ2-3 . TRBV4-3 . CASSQDWQRNTDTQYF TGCGCCAGCAGCCAAGATTGGCAACGCAACACAGATACGCAGTATTTT
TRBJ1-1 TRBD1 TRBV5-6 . CASSLAGGFENTEAFF TGTGCCAGCAGCTTGGCAGGGGGTTTCGAGAACACTGAAGCTTTCTTT
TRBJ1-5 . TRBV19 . CASSYGNQPQHF TGTGCCAGTAGTTATGGCAATCAGCCCCAGCATTTT